These 25 T cell receptor beta chains originate from one sample sequenced in a study of blood T cell repertoires in COVID-19. Profiled with immunoSEQ multiplex PCR; TCRdb holds only in-frame clones, not every one. The sample has some 120,000 clones, approximately 90% seen once. Sequenced input: peripheral blood. Source of these receptors: a man aged 50 to 59 with acute or convalescent COVID-19.

This chain joins TRBV11-2 and TRBJ2-1; tentative D call: TRBD2 (5 bases). V lost 4 bases and J lost 1, with 8 bases in between. The germline V gene has CDR1 SGHAT and CDR2 FQNNGV. The CDR3 runs to 14 residues. CDR3 amino acids: CASSSGSSYNEQFF. CDR3 DNA: TGTGCCAGCAGCTCGGGATCTTCCTACAATGAGCAGTTCTTC.

The rearrangement links TRBV7-2 to TRBJ2-7; 12 nucleotides match TRBD1. The CDR3 is 15 residues long. Germline lookup yields CDR1 SGHTA and CDR2 FQGNSA. J was trimmed by 7 bases and V by 5 bases; bases with no gene match: 9. The CDR3 nucleotides are TGTGCCAGCAGCCTCCGGGACAGGGGGCTGGGGGAGCAGTACTTC. Its translation is CASSLRDRGLGEQYF.

This chain connects TRBV18 to TRBJ1-6; 7 bases line up with TRBD1. The CDR3 is 16 amino acids. Germline values: CDR1 KGHSH, CDR2 LQKENI. J gave up 4 bases and V 2 bases, and 5 bases lay outside the gene matches. The CDR3 reads CASSPIPGQYNSPLHF. CDR3 coding DNA: TGTGCCAGCTCACCAATCCCGGGACAGTATAATTCACCCCTCCACTTT.

V and J are TRBV5-1 and TRBJ2-2; the D is unclear. The CDR3 has 15 residues. The V gene's germline CDR1 is SGHRS and CDR2 YFSETQ. The ends were cut back, 0 bases at V and 4 bases at J, with 10 bases in the middle. The CDR3 reads CASSLVARSTGELFF. CDR3 DNA sequence: TGCGCCAGCAGCTTGGTGGCTAGAAGCACCGGGGAGCTGTTTTTT. Variable domain in full (rest from reference TRBV5-1 and TRBJ2-2): KAGVTQTPRYLIKTRGQQVTLSCSPISGHRSVSWYQQTPGQGLQFLFEYFSETQRNKGNFPGRFSGRQFSNSRSEMNVSTLELGDSALYLCASSLVARSTGELFFGEGSRLTVL.

The genes are TRBV19 and TRBJ2-1, with a possible D match to TRBD2 (6 bases). V was cut by 5 bases and J by 5 bases, with 13 bases left in between. The CDR3 sequence is 14 residues long. In germline, CDR1 is LNHDA, CDR2 SQIVND (reference sequence). The DNA for the CDR3 is TGTGCCAGTAGTGAGGGACTCACGAACAATGAGCAGTTCTTC. Translating it yields CASSEGLTNNEQFF.

This clone occurred a few times. The V call is TRBV3-1 (or the pseudogene TRBV3-2), the J call TRBJ1-1; TRBD1 matches at 9 bases. Germline V gene sequence: CDR1 LGHDT, CDR2 YNNKEL (reference sequence). V dropped 4 bases and J dropped 3; count of bases not matched to a gene: 6. This CDR3 is built from 15 residues. The CDR3 sequence: CASSLGTGRHTEAFF. In nucleotides, the CDR3 is TGTGCCAGCAGCCTGGGGACAGGGAGACACACTGAAGCTTTCTTT.

The chain recombines TRBV5-5 with TRBJ1-6; D is possibly TRBD1 (6 bases). Germline CDR1 reads SGHKS; CDR2 reads YYEKEE (reference sequence). V was trimmed by 0 bases and J by 7 bases, leaving 8 bases between them. The CDR3 is 14 residues long. The CDR3 spells CASSLDRDNSPLHF. CDR3 DNA: TGTGCCAGCAGCTTGGACAGGGACAATTCACCCCTCCACTTT.

The rearrangement joins TRBV19 to TRBJ1-5, with TRBD1 matching 7 bases. With 5 bases clipped from V and 7 bases from J, the junction kept 8 bases outside the gene matches. CDR1 is LNHDA, CDR2 SQIVND, per germline (reference sequence). CDR3 length: 14 residues. The CDR3 coding sequence is TGTGCCAGTAGTCCCAGACAGGGACCCCAGCCCCAGCATTTT. It codes for CASSPRQGPQPQHF.

This clone was seen a handful of times. This chain connects TRBV5-1 to TRBJ1-3, with a weak D call TRBD1 (5 bases). Trimming left V 3 bases short and J 4 bases short, with 14 bases between. In germline, CDR1 is SGHRS, CDR2 YFSETQ. The CDR3 loop spans 15 amino acids. The DNA of the CDR3 is TGCGCCAGCAGCTGGGGTCAGGGTGCCGGAAACACCATATATTTT. This translates into CASSWGQGAGNTIYF.

The genes are TRBV9 and TRBJ2-1, with 11 bases identical to TRBD1. V shed 4 bases and J 8 bases; nucleotides not matched to a gene: 8. The CDR3 runs 15 residues. CDR1 and CDR2 from the germline V gene are SGDLS and YYNGEE. CDR3 coding DNA: TGTGCCAGCAGCTTCACCGGGACAGGGGGTGATGAGCAGTTCTTC. Amino acid sequence: CASSFTGTGGDEQFF.

The chain has TRBV18 and TRBJ2-3; TRBD1 matches at 9 bases. Germline-derived CDR1 and CDR2 are KGHSH and LQKENI. The V segment lost 5 bases and the J segment 4 bases; nucleotides outside the gene matches: 10. CDR3 length: 16 residues. The DNA for the CDR3 is TGTGCCAGCTCAACGGGGGGACAGGGAGGCGCAGATACGCAGTATTTT. As protein: CASSTGGQGGADTQYF.

This clone was found once. This chain connects TRBV24-1 to TRBJ1-2, with 7 bases matching TRBD1. This CDR3 spans 13 amino acids. The J segment lost 3 bases and the V segment lost 11 bases, leaving 8 bases of the junction unmatched. Germline CDR1 is KGHDR and CDR2 is SFDVKD. For the CDR3, the DNA is TGTGCCAGAGGGGGCAGGGGTGACTATGGCTACACCTTC. Encoded protein: CARGGRGDYGYTF.

This clone was seen just once. This rearrangement joins TRBV7-2 to TRBJ1-5; possibly TRBD1 for D (6 bases). The CDR3 runs to 17 residues. CDR1 is SGHTA and CDR2 is FQGNSA in the germline V gene. Trimming left V 5 bases short and J 3 bases short, with 20 bases between. DNA of the CDR3: TGTGCCAGCAGCCTTACGGGTCGGGGGGCGAACAATCAGCCCCAGCATTTT. This translates into CASSLTGRGANNQPQHF.

The V gene is TRBV6-5, the J gene TRBJ1-1, with D unclear. Germline V gene data show CDR1 as MNHEY and CDR2 as SVGAGI. The length of the CDR3 is 13 residues. The V end was cut by 5 bases, the J end by 1 base, with 8 bases between. The CDR3 loop reads CASSITGNTEAFF. Written as DNA, the CDR3 is TGTGCCAGCAGTATTACGGGGAACACTGAAGCTTTCTTT.

The chain recombines TRBV4-1 with TRBJ1-5; 9 positions match TRBD1. Germline values: CDR1 MGHRA, CDR2 YSYEKL. The CDR3 is 16 amino acids. J gave up 5 bases and V 0 bases, and 5 bases lay outside the gene matches. CDR3 nucleotides: TGCGCCAGCAGCCAAGAACAGGGGGCCAGACATCAGCCCCAGCATTTT. Translating gives CASSQEQGARHQPQHF.

This clone was detected a few times. This chain joins TRBV18 and TRBJ2-7; 8 bases fit TRBD1. The germline V gene has CDR1 KGHSH and CDR2 LQKENI. Losses at the gene ends were 3 bases for V and 3 bases for J; bases not matched to a gene: 4. The CDR3 runs to 14 residues. The CDR3 loop is CASSPTGANYEQYF. Written as DNA, the CDR3 is TGTGCCAGCTCACCGACAGGGGCGAACTACGAGCAGTACTTC.

The rearrangement uses TRBV30 and TRBJ2-2, with 9 bases matching TRBD2. With 2 bases clipped from V and 4 bases from J, the junction kept 5 bases outside the gene matches. The CDR3 runs 15 residues. Germline V gives CDR1 GTSNPN, CDR2 SVGIG (reference sequence). CDR3 nucleotides: TGTGCCTGGAGTAGCGAACTAGCGGGCACCGGGGAGCTGTTTTTT. Encoded protein: CAWSSELAGTGELFF.

This sequence joins TRBV11-2 and TRBJ2-7; D is unclear. This CDR3 has 15 residues. Germline V gene data show CDR1 as SGHAT and CDR2 as FQNNGV. Trimming took off 0 bases at V and 5 bases at J, with 14 bases between the two ends. DNA for the CDR3: TGTGCCAGCAGCTTAGAGGCTAGTCTTCGGGACGAGCAGTACTTC. Translation: CASSLEASLRDEQYF.

This clone occurred once. The V and J genes are TRBV5-1 and TRBJ1-1, with D possibly matching TRBD1 (5 bases). Per germline, CDR1 SGHRS and CDR2 YFSETQ. V shed 4 bases and J shed 3 bases, with 13 bases lying between them. This CDR3 contains 14 residues. CDR3 region: CASSPSRAYTEAFF. The DNA for the CDR3 is TGCGCCAGCAGCCCGAGCAGGGCTTACACTGAAGCTTTCTTT.

CDR3 DNA: TGTGCCAGCAGTCCAGAGGTAGAGACCCAGTACTTC. This encodes CASSPEVETQYF. The rearrangement joins TRBV12-3 or TRBV12-4 to TRBJ2-5; D remains unclear. The CDR3 is 12 amino acids. Trimming took 5 bases from V and 4 from J, leaving 8 bases between them.

The V and J genes are TRBV20-1 and TRBJ2-3; D is perhaps TRBD2 (6 bases). The CDR3 is made up of 15 amino acids. Germline V gene data show CDR1 as DFQATT and CDR2 as SNEGSKA (reference sequence). V was cut by 3 bases and J by 1 base, with 14 bases left in between. The CDR3 DNA reads as TGCAGTGCTAGTCCCCCGCGGGGTCGCACAGATACGCAGTATTTT. Amino acid sequence: CSASPPRGRTDTQYF.

This chain links TRBV5-6 with TRBJ1-3, with 7 bases that match TRBD1. V was pared by 3 bases and J by 3 bases, with 3 bases of the junction left unmatched. The CDR3 runs to 14 residues. Germline-derived CDR1 and CDR2 are SGHDT and YYEEEE. The DNA of the CDR3 is TGTGCCAGCAGCTACAGGGGTAGTGGAAACACCATATATTTT. It yields the protein CASSYRGSGNTIYF.

The J gene is TRBJ2-7, the V gene TRBV4-2; 7 nucleotides line up with TRBD2. The CDR3 has 15 amino acids. The J segment lost 3 bases and the V segment lost 0 bases, leaving 5 bases of the junction unmatched. CDR1 is LGHNA, CDR2 YNFKEQ, per germline. The CDR3 sequence is CASSQDLGLYYEQYF. CDR3 nucleotides: TGTGCCAGCAGCCAAGATTTGGGACTATACTACGAGCAGTACTTC.

The V and J genes are TRBV6-4 and TRBJ1-2, with TRBD1 matching 7 bases. CDR1 and CDR2 (germline): MRHNA, SNTAGT. V was pared by 6 bases and J by 5 bases, with 9 bases of the junction left unmatched. The CDR3 runs to 14 residues. The CDR3 DNA follows: TGTGCCAGCAGACCCGCGACAGGGAGGTATGGCTACACCTTC. Protein sequence: CASRPATGRYGYTF.

The gene calls are TRBV27 and TRBJ2-7, with a weak D call TRBD2 (6 bases). This CDR3 contains 15 residues. V was cut by 3 bases and J by 0 bases, with 12 bases left in between. Germline CDR1 reads MNHEY; CDR2 reads SMNVEV (reference sequence). As DNA, the CDR3 is TGTGCCAGCAGTTTTGGAGCGGGTTCCTCCTACGAGCAGTACTTC. This sequence encodes CASSFGAGSSYEQYF.